A single sample gave rise to the 16 T cell receptor beta chains below, sequenced in a study of immune characterization of retroperitoneal liposarcoma. MiXCR, run by TCRdb on the PCR reads, gives a single entry per CDR3 protein. This table holds some 4,700 distinct CDR3 sequences, roughly a third found once. Sample: tumor tissue. All receptors come from a male donor with retroperitoneal liposarcoma.

This clonotype was seen repeatedly, ten times or more. This chain joins TRBV6-1 and TRBJ2-1, with D possibly matching TRBD2 (7 bases). The germline V gene encodes CDR1 MNHNS and CDR2 SASEGT. V dropped 4 bases and J dropped 3 bases, with 13 bases sitting between them. The CDR3 is 15 amino acids. CDR3 nucleotide sequence: TGTGCCAGCAGTGTAGGGGGGGGCGACTACAATGAGCAGTTCTTC. Amino acid sequence: CASSVGGGDYNEQFF.

This clonotype was seen only a few times. V and J are TRBV25-1 and TRBJ2-2, with 8 bases aligning to TRBD1. The V gene end was trimmed by 6 bases and the J gene end by 4 bases; junction bases not matched to a gene: 16. This CDR3 spans 18 amino acids. CDR1 and CDR2 (germline): MGHDK, SYGVNS. The CDR3 DNA is TGTGCCAGCAGGCCCCAAGTTGGCAGGGGGCAAGGCACCGGGGAGCTGTTTTTT. Amino acid sequence: CASRPQVGRGQGTGELFF.

This clonotype has at least ten counts. The V call is TRBV7-3, the J call TRBJ2-7; 8 bases line up with TRBD1. Trimming took 5 bases from V and 0 from J; bases not matched to a gene: 3. CDR1 and CDR2 (germline): SGHTA, FQGTGA. CDR3 length equals 14 residues. CDR3 residues: CASSPTGGSYEQYF. The DNA for the CDR3 is TGTGCCAGCAGCCCAACAGGGGGCTCCTACGAGCAGTACTTC.

As regards this clonotype: It may be a read error: a sequence one base away is much more abundant. The chain recombines TRBV7-2 with TRBJ2-1, with 7 positions matching TRBD2. The better agreement between TRBJ2-7 and the DNA end casts doubt on the J call. The CDR3 has 18 residues. Germline V CDR1 and CDR2: SGHTA, FQGNSA. CDR3 sequence (DNA): TGTGCCAGCAGCTTGGGAGGGTTACGGGCCCCGCCCTACAATGAGCAGTACTTC. It translates to CASSLGGLRAPPYNEQYF.

This chain connects TRBV27 to TRBJ2-1; D is possibly TRBD2 (5 bases). CDR3 length equals 15 residues. Trimming took off 7 bases at V and 0 bases at J, with 13 bases between the two ends. Germline CDR1 MNHEY, CDR2 SMNVEV (reference sequence). CDR3 in DNA: TGTGCCAGCATCCGGACTGGAAGCTCCTACAATGAGCAGTTCTTC. Protein: CASIRTGSSYNEQFF.

The rearrangement links TRBV7-2 to TRBJ2-1, with D possibly TRBD2 on 5 matching bases. The CDR3 loop spans 14 amino acids. Trimming stripped 5 bases from V and 12 bases from J, with 20 bases between. Germline-derived CDR1 and CDR2 are SGHTA and FQGNSA. DNA of the CDR3: TGTGCCAGCAGCCCGCCCACGGACTCCCGGGGGCAGTTCTTC. Encoded protein: CASSPPTDSRGQFF.

By share, this clonotype ranks as medium-sized. This may stem from a read error, because a much larger clone lies one nucleotide away. The chain links TRBV6-6 to TRBJ2-1; 10 bases line up with TRBD1. Losses at the gene ends were 2 bases for V and 13 bases for J; bases not matched to a gene: 8. The V gene's germline CDR1 is MNHNY and CDR2 SVGAGI (reference sequence). This CDR3 spans 14 amino acids. CDR3 nucleotide sequence: TGTGCCAGCAGTTACGACAGGGGGCTGAACATTCAGTTCTTC. Translation: CASSYDRGLNIQFF.

This clonotype was counted at least ten times. The J gene is TRBJ2-7, the V gene TRBV6-1, with D possibly matching TRBD2 (7 bases). V was trimmed by 5 bases and J by 5 bases, leaving 16 bases between them. CDR1 MNHNS and CDR2 SASEGT come from the germline V gene. The CDR3 sequence is 14 residues long. CDR3: CASSLGGGGHEQYF. CDR3 coding DNA: TGTGCCAGCAGTCTCGGGGGCGGGGGACACGAGCAGTACTTC.

This clonotype has at least ten counts. The chain has TRBV6-6 and TRBJ2-3, with D perhaps matching TRBD2 (6 bases). The ends were cut back, 2 bases at V and 2 bases at J, with 11 bases in the middle. CDR1 is MNHNY and CDR2 is SVGAGI in the germline V gene (reference sequence). CDR3 size: 15 residues. CDR3: CASSYRGGLTDTQYF. In nucleotides, the CDR3 is TGTGCCAGCAGTTACCGGGGAGGACTCACAGATACGCAGTATTTT.

J is TRBJ2-3 and V is TRBV6-1; D possibly corresponds to TRBD2 (6 bases). V shed 5 bases and J shed 2 bases, with 11 bases lying between them. The CDR3 contains 14 residues. CDR1 MNHNS and CDR2 SASEGT come from the germline V gene. DNA of the CDR3: TGTGCCAGCAGTTATAGCGGTTACACAGATACGCAGTATTTT. Residues: CASSYSGYTDTQYF.

CDR3 DNA sequence: TGTGCCAGCACCCTTGAGCAGCCCCGTACTTACAATGAGCAGTTCTTC. It translates to CASTLEQPRTYNEQFF. The rearrangement uses TRBV12-3 or TRBV12-4 and TRBJ2-1; D remains unclear. This CDR3 has 16 amino acids. The ends were cut back, 7 bases at V and 4 bases at J, with 20 bases in the middle.

This clonotype was seen a few times. The chain joins TRBV27 to TRBJ2-1, with D unclear. This CDR3 contains 12 residues. Per germline, CDR1 MNHEY and CDR2 SMNVEV (reference sequence). This CDR3 is CVSKELGNEQFF. The CDR3 nucleotides are TGTGTCTCAAAGGAGCTAGGAAATGAGCAGTTCTTC.

This clonotype was seen at least ten times. This may be a read error, as it is one base from a much larger clone. V gene TRBV12-3 or TRBV12-4 combines with J gene TRBJ2-5, with TRBD2 matching over 9 bases. This CDR3 comprises 15 residues. V was pared by 9 bases and J by 11 bases, with 19 bases of the junction left unmatched. The CDR3 loop is CASNAPGLAGNEQYF. CDR3 nucleotide sequence: TGTGCCAGTAACGCCCCGGGACTAGCCGGCAATGAGCAGTACTTC.

The V and J genes are TRBV30 and TRBJ2-5, with D possibly being TRBD1 or TRBD2 (5 bases each). The germline V gene has CDR1 GTSNPN and CDR2 SVGIG (reference sequence). The CDR3 length is 12 residues. V dropped 2 bases and J dropped 11 bases, with 15 bases sitting between them. CDR3 in DNA: TGTGCCTGGAGTTTCCAGGGTGGGGAGCAGTACTTC. It translates to CAWSFQGGEQYF.

This CDR3 reads CASSRVPTGTSVHNEQYF. DNA for the CDR3: TGCGCCAGCAGCCGAGTTCCAACCGGGACTAGCGTCCACAATGAGCAGTACTTC. The chain carries TRBV4-1 and TRBJ2-5; 10 bases match TRBD2. Per germline, CDR1 MGHRA and CDR2 YSYEKL. The CDR3 covers 18 residues. Germline trimming cut 4 bases from V and 11 bases from J; bases unmatched to any gene: 22.

The chain couples TRBV6-6 to TRBJ2-2, with 7 bases matching TRBD1. Trimming took 5 bases from V and 1 from J; bases not matched to a gene: 7. Germline CDR1 MNHNY, CDR2 SVGAGI (reference sequence). The CDR3 contains 16 residues. The CDR3 reads CASSPNRDRNTGELFF. CDR3 bases: TGTGCCAGCAGTCCTAACCGGGACAGGAACACCGGGGAGCTGTTTTTT.